This is a list of T cell receptor beta chains from one sample in a study of T cells and Merkel cell carcinoma outcomes. TCRdb's copy holds only in-frame clones and misses some; the assay was immunoSEQ multiplex PCR. The table has some 490 clones, almost 90% seen once; the top ten hold 9%. Material: tumor tissue from Merkel cell carcinoma. The receptors were sampled from a human donor with Merkel cell carcinoma. The CDR3 runs from the conserved cysteine through the conserved F or W. A D gene is named only where the DNA matches it firmly. Clone size is stated in some rows and not others, as once, few, many or a class when expanded.

>few|.|TRBV25-1|TRBJ1-1
TGTGCCAGCAGTTCGGGGCCGGGGGAAGCTTTCTTT
CASSSGPGEAFF
>.|.|TRBV27|TRBJ1-1
TGTGCCAGCAGTTCAAGGGGTCAAATAAACACTGAAGCTTTCTTT
CASSSRGQINTEAFF
>few|TRBD1|TRBV30|TRBJ1-4
TGTGCCTGGAGTGTCACGACAGGGGGATGGGAAAAACTGTTTTTT
CAWSVTTGGWEKLFF
>.|.|TRBV5-1|TRBJ2-2
TGCGCCAGCAGCTCCTCAAGGGAGCTGTTTTTT
CASSSSRELFF
>.|.|TRBV14|TRBJ1-1
TGTGCCAGCAGCCAAGACCGGGGAGGGTGGATGAACACTGAAGCTTTCTTT
CASSQDRGGWMNTEAFF
>.|.|TRBV18|TRBJ1-1
TGTGCCAGCTCACCGAGCAGGGGAAATGAAGCTTTCTTT
CASSPSRGNEAFF
>.|TRBD2|TRBV19|TRBJ2-1
TGTGCCAGTAGTGGTGGGCCTAGACAGCGGGGTGAGCAGTTCTTC
CASSGGPRQRGEQFF
>.|TRBD1|TRBV7-2|TRBJ1-2
TGTGCCAGCAGCTTAGGAATGGGCAGGGGGCACTATGGCTACACCTTC
CASSLGMGRGHYGYTF
>.|.|TRBV19|TRBJ1-1
TGTGCCAGCACGGAGGTTATGAACACTGAAGCTTTCTTT
CASTEVMNTEAFF
>once|.|TRBV30|TRBJ1-2
TGTGCCTGGAGTGTACAAGGCAAGGGGGGCTACACCTTC
CAWSVQGKGGYTF
>.|.|TRBV12-5|TRBJ2-5
TGTGCTAGTGGTTTGGCCCACAGGGCGGAGACCCAGTACTTC
CASGLAHRAETQYF
>once|TRBD1|TRBV5-1|TRBJ1-5
TGCGCCAGCAGCCCCGGGGGTCGGGACAGGGGGCAACCCCAGCATTTT
CASSPGGRDRGQPQHF
>once|TRBD1|TRBV9|TRBJ2-2
TGTGCCAGCAGCGCGTCCTACAGGGGGCGCGACACCGGGGAGCTGTTTTTT
CASSASYRGRDTGELFF
>.|.|TRBV30|TRBJ1-2
TGTGCTTGGAGCTGGGGGGGGACTTCTGGCTATGGCTACACCTTC
CAWSWGGTSGYGYTF
>.|TRBD1|TRBV2|TRBJ2-2
TGTGCCAGCAGTCGGACAGGTAACACCGGGGAGCTGTTTTTT
CASSRTGNTGELFF
>.|TRBD1|TRBV30|TRBJ1-2
TGTGCTTGGAATCCGGGACAGGGGTCCTATGGCTACACCTTC
CAWNPGQGSYGYTF
>.|.|TRBV9|TRBJ1-2
TGTGCCAGCAGTGAAGGACAAAACTATGGCTACACCTTC
CASSEGQNYGYTF
>.|TRBD1|TRBV28|TRBJ2-3
TGTGCCAGCAGTGTGGGACAGGGGGCGGGCGATACGCAGTATTTT
CASSVGQGAGDTQYF
>.|.|TRBV29-1|TRBJ1-1
TGCAGCGTGGGAGATATGAACACTGAAGCTTTCTTT
CSVGDMNTEAFF
>.|.|TRBV9|TRBJ2-3
TGTGCCAGCAGCGTAGACTTTGGGGATACGCAGTATTTT
CASSVDFGDTQYF
>.|TRBD2|TRBV5-1|TRBJ2-3
TGCGCCAGCAGCTTGGAGGCTAGCGGGGGGGCAGATACGCAGTATTTT
CASSLEASGGADTQYF
>.|TRBD1|TRBV6-5|TRBJ2-7
TGTGCCAGCAGTTCTGGCTTGAGGGGGCGATGGGACGAGCAGTACTTC
CASSSGLRGRWDEQYF
>.|.|TRBV6-5|TRBJ2-2
TGTGCCAGCAGTTACACCCCGGGCGGAGGGGAGCTGTTTTTT
CASSYTPGGGELFF
>.|TRBD2|TRBV5-1|TRBJ2-2
TGCGCCAGCAGCTACACTAGCGGGAGAACCGGGGAGCTGTTTTTT
CASSYTSGRTGELFF
>.|.|TRBV4-1|TRBJ1-6
TGCGCCAGCAGCCAAGAACCTCAGGACCGTCTTCCCCTCCACTTT
CASSQEPQDRLPLHF
>.|.|TRBV4-1|TRBJ2-1
TGCGCCAGCAGCCAAGGGCCGGGGGCGCTTATCTGGAATGAGCAGTTCTTC
CASSQGPGALIWNEQFF
>.|TRBD1|TRBV7-6|TRBJ2-7
TGTGCCAGCAGCCCCGGGACAGCACGCGAGCAGTACTTC
CASSPGTAREQYF
>.|TRBD1|TRBV5-6|TRBJ1-2
TGTGCCAGCAGCCTGGACAGGACGTATGGCTACACCTTC
CASSLDRTYGYTF
>.|.|TRBV19|TRBJ2-3
TGTGCCAGTAAGAGTGAAGGGGGCACAGATACGCAGTATTTT
CASKSEGGTDTQYF
>.|TRBD1|TRBV5-4|TRBJ1-5
TGTGCCAGCAGCTCTTATGGACAGGGACGCAATCAGCCCCAGCATTTT
CASSSYGQGRNQPQHF
>.|.|TRBV4-1|TRBJ2-7
TGCGCCAGCAGCCAAGAATTAGGGGTCGAAAACTACGAGCAGTACTTC
CASSQELGVENYEQYF
>once|TRBD1|TRBV18|TRBJ2-6
TGTGCCAGCTCACCGAAGGGGGCGGATGGGGCCAACGTCCTGACTTTC
CASSPKGADGANVLTF
>.|.|TRBV5-1|TRBJ2-3
TGCGCCAGCAGCTTTCTACAGGGCCCAGATACGCAGTATTTT
CASSFLQGPDTQYF
>.|.|TRBV4-1|TRBJ1-5
TGCGCCAGCAGCCTTAGGGAGGGGACCTCCGTGAATCAGCCCCAGCATTTT
CASSLREGTSVNQPQHF
>.|TRBD1|TRBV7-3|TRBJ1-2
TGTGCCAGCAGCTCGGGACAGGGGCTCGGCGGCTACACCTTC
CASSSGQGLGGYTF